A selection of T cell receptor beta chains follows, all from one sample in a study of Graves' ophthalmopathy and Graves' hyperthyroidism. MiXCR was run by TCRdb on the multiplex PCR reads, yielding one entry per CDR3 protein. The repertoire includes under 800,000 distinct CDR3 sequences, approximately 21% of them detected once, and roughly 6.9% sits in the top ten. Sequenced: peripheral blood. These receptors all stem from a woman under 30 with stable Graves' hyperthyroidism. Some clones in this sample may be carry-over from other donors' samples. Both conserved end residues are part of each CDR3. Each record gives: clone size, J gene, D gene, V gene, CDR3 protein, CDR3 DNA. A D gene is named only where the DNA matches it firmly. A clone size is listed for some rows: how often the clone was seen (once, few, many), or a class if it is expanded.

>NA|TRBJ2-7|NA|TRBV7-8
CASSPTLKAYEQYF
TGTGCCAGCAGTCCTACACTTAAGGCCTACGAGCAGTACTTC
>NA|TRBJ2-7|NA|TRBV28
CASSSPGWGDTYEQYF
TGTGCCAGCAGTTCGCCGGGGTGGGGGGACACCTACGAGCAGTACTTC
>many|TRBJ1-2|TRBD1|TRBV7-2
CASNSDRGPQGYGYTF
TGTGCCAGCAACTCCGACAGGGGGCCCCAAGGCTATGGCTACACCTTC
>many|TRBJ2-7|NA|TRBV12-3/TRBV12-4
CASSFVQGHEQYF
TGTGCCAGCAGTTTCGTCCAAGGCCACGAGCAGTACTTC
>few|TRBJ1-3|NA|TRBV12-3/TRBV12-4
CASSPNSSGNTIYF
TGTGCCAGCAGCCCGAACAGCTCTGGAAACACCATATATTTT
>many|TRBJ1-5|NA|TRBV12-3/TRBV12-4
CASSPATNQPQHF
TGTGCCAGCAGTCCAGCAACCAATCAGCCCCAGCATTTT
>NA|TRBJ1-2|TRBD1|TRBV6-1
CASSERQGYGYTF
TGTGCCAGCAGTGAGAGACAGGGATATGGCTACACCTTC
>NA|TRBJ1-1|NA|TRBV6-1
CASSNRAHGAESFF
TGTGCCAGCAGCAACAGGGCCCACGGGGCTGAATCTTTCTTT
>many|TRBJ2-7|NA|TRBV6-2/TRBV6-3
CASRVSYEQYF
TGTGCCAGCAGGGTATCCTACGAGCAGTACTTC
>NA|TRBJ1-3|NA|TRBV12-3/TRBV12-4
CASSTNYWSTIYF
TGTGCCAGCAGTACAAACTATTGGAGCACCATATATTTT
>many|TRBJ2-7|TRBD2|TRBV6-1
CASNSRRGTSSYEQYF
TGTGCCAGCAACAGCCGTCGAGGGACTAGTTCCTACGAGCAGTACTTC
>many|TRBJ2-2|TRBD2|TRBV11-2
CASSGLSGRYSGELFF
TGTGCCAGCAGCGGTCTCAGCGGGAGGTATTCTGGGGAGCTGTTTTTT
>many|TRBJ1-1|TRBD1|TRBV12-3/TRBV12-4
CASSTRTGPGTEAFF
TGTGCCAGCAGTACCCGGACAGGCCCGGGGACTGAAGCTTTCTTT
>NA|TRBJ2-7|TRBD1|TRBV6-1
CASTISQGAYEQYF
TGTGCCAGCACCATATCACAGGGGGCTTACGAGCAGTACTTC
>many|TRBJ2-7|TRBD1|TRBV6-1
CASSTDRGAGEQYF
TGTGCCAGCAGCACCGACAGGGGGGCGGGCGAGCAGTACTTC
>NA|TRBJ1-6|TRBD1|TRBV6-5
CASSYSKGAYVGSPLHF
TGTGCCAGCAGTTACTCGAAGGGGGCCTACGTGGGTTCACCCCTCCACTTT
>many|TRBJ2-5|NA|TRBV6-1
CASSDLRGQETQYF
TGTGCCAGCAGTGATTTGCGGGGCCAAGAGACCCAGTACTTC
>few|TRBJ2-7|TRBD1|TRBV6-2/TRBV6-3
CASSRRTGGDEQYF
TGTGCCAGCAGCCGCCGGACAGGGGGGGACGAGCAGTACTTC
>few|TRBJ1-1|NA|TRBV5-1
CASSLHGNTEAFF
TGCGCCAGCAGCCTTCACGGGAACACTGAAGCTTTCTTT
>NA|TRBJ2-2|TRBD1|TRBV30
CAWSPGQGHTGELFF
TGTGCCTGGAGCCCCGGACAGGGACACACCGGGGAGCTGTTTTTT
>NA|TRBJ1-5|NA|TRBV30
CAWGPWGGGNQPQHF
TGTGCCTGGGGGCCCTGGGGGGGGGGCAATCAGCCCCAGCATTTT
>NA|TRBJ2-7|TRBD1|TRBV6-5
CASSYSNQGALTYEQYF
TGTGCCAGCAGTTACTCGAACCAGGGGGCGCTTACCTACGAGCAGTACTTC
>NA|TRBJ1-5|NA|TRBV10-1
CASYSDLEKRDQPQHF
TGCGCCAGCTATTCCGATTTGGAAAAGCGAGACCAGCCCCAGCATTTT
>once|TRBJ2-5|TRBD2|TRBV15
CATSRGASGRYETQYF
TGTGCCACCAGCAGGGGTGCTAGCGGGAGGTATGAGACCCAGTACTTC
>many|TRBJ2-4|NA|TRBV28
CASSVQQASNIQYF
TGTGCCAGCAGTGTACAACAGGCAAGCAACATTCAGTACTTC
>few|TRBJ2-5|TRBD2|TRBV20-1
CSTEPTSGTQETQYF
TGCAGTACGGAACCCACTAGCGGGACCCAAGAGACCCAGTACTTC
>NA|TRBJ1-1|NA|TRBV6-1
CASRSVAEEVTEAFF
TGTGCCAGCCGATCTGTGGCCGAGGAGGTAACTGAAGCTTTCTTT
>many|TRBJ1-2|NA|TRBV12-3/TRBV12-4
CASSFGVGDGYTF
TGTGCCAGCAGTTTCGGGGTGGGGGATGGCTACACCTTC
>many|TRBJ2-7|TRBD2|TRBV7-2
CASSSVAGGQYEQYF
TGTGCCAGCAGCTCAGTAGCGGGAGGGCAATACGAGCAGTACTTC
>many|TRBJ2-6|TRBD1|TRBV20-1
CSARGGTGGSDVLTF
TGCAGTGCTAGAGGGGGGACAGGGGGGTCCGACGTCCTGACTTTC
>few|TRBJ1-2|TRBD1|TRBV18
CASSAGQGVEGYTF
TGTGCCAGCTCAGCCGGACAGGGGGTTGAGGGCTACACCTTC
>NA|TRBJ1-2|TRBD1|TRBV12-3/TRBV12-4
CASSTTGLGYGYTF
TGTGCCAGCAGCACGACAGGGCTGGGCTATGGCTACACCTTC
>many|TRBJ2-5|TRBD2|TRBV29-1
CSVGQLAGGETQYF
TGCAGCGTTGGCCAACTAGCGGGGGGGGAGACCCAGTACTTC
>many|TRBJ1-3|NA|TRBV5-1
CASSLAGVSGNTIYF
TGCGCCAGCAGCTTGGCCGGCGTATCCGGAAACACCATATATTTT
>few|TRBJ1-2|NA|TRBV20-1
CSVDTGGYTF
TGCAGTGTTGACACAGGTGGCTACACCTTC